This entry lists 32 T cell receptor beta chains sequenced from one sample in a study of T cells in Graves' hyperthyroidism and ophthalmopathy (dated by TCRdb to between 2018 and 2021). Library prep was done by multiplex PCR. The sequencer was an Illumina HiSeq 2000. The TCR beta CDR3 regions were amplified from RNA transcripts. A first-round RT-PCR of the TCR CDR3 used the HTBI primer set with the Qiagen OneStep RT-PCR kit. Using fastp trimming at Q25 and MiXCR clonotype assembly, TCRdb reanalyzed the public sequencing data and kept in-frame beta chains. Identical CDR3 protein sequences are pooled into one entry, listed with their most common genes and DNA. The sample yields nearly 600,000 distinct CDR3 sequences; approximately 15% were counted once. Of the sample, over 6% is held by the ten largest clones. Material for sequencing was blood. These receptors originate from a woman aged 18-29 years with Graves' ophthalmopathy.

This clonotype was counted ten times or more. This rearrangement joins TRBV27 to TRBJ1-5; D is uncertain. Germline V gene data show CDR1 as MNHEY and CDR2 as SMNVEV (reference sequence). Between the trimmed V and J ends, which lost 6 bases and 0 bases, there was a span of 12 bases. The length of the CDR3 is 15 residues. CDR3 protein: CASSPAGYSNQPQHF. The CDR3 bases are TGTGCCAGCAGCCCAGCGGGATATAGCAATCAGCCCCAGCATTTT.

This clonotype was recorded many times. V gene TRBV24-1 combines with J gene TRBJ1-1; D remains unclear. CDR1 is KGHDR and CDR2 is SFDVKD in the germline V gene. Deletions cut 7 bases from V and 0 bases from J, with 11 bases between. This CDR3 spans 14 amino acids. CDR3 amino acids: CATRGSDMNTEAFF. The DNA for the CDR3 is TGTGCCACCAGGGGGTCCGACATGAACACTGAAGCTTTCTTT.

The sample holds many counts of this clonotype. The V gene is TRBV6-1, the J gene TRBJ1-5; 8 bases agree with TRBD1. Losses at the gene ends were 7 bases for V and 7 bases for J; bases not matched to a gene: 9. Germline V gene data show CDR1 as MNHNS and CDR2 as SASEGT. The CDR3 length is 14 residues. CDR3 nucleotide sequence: TGTGCCAGCACTTCCGGAACAGGGGGGCAGCCCCAGCATTTT. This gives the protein CASTSGTGGQPQHF.

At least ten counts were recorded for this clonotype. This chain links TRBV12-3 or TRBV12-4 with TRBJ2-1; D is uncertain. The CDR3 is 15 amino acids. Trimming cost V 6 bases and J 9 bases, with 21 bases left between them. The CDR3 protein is CASRSSLGTPGEQFF. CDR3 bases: TGTGCCAGCAGAAGTAGCCTCGGTACCCCGGGTGAGCAGTTCTTC.

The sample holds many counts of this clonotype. CDR3 DNA: TGTGCCAGCAGTGAAGGGATGGACACAGGATTCTACGAGCAGTACTTC. It codes for CASSEGMDTGFYEQYF. The chain couples TRBV2 to TRBJ2-7; TRBD1 is a possible D gene (5 bases). Germline V gene lookup returns CDR1 SNHLY and CDR2 FYNNEI. CDR3 length: 16 residues. The V gene lost 1 base and the J gene lost 3 bases, with 16 bases spanning the gap.

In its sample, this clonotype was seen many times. DNA of the CDR3: TGTGCCAGCAGTGAAGCGAGGTCCGGGGATTATAGCAATCAGCCCCAGCATTTT. It translates to CASSEARSGDYSNQPQHF. The chain employs TRBV6-1 and TRBJ1-5; D gene ambiguous. V dropped 0 bases and J dropped 0 bases, with 15 bases sitting between them. Germline V lookup: CDR1 MNHNS, CDR2 SASEGT. CDR3 length: 18 amino acids.

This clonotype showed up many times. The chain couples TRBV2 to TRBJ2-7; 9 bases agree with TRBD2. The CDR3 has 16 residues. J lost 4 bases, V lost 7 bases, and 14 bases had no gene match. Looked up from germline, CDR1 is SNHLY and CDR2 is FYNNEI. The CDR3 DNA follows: TGTGCCAGCAAATCCCCTAGGGCTAGCGGGATATACGAGCAGTACTTC. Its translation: CASKSPRASGIYEQYF.

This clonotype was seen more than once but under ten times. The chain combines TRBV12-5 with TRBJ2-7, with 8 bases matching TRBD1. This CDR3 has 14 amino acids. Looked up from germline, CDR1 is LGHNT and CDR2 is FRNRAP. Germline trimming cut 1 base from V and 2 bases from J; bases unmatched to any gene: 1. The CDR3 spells CASGLGTGTYEQYF. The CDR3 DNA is TGTGCTAGTGGTTTGGGGACAGGGACCTACGAGCAGTACTTC.

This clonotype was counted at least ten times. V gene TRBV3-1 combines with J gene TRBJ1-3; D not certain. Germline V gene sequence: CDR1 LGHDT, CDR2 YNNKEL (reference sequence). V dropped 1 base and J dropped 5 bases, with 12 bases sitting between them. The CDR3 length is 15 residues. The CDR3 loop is CASSQGPKSRNTIYF. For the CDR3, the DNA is TGTGCCAGCAGCCAAGGACCGAAAAGCCGAAACACCATATATTTT.

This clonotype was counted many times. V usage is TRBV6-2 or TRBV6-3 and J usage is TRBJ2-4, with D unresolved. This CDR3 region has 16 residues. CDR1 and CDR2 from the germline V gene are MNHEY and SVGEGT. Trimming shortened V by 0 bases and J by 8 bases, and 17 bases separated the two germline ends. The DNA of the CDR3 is TGTGCCAGCAGTTACTCTTCGGAACGGATTTCAGACATTCAGTACTTC. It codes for CASSYSSERISDIQYF.

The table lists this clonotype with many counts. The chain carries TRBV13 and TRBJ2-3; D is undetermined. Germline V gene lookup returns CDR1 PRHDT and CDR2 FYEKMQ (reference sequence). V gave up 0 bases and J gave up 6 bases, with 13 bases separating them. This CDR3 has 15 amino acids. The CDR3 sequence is CASSLGVDTWDTQYF. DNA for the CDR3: TGTGCCAGCAGCTTAGGGGTCGACACCTGGGATACGCAGTATTTT.

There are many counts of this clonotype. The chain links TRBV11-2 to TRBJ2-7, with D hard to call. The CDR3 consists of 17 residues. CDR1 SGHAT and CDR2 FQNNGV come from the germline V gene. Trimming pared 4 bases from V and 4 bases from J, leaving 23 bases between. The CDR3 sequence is CASSSIYRTRTRYEQYF. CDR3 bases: TGTGCCAGCAGCTCCATTTACCGGACGCGCACCCGGTACGAGCAGTACTTC.

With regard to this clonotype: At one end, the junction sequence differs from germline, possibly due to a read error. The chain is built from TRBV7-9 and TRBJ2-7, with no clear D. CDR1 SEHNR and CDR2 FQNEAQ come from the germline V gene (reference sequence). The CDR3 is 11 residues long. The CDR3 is CASSGWYEQHF. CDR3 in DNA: TGTGCCAGCAGCGGCTGGTACGAGCAGCACTTC. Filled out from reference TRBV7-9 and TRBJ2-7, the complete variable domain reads DTGVSQNPRHKITKRGQNVTFRCDPISEHNRLYWYRQTLGQGPEFLTYFQNEAQLEKSRLLSDRFSAERPKGSFSTLEIQRTEQGDSAMYLCASSGWYEQHFGPGTRLTVT.

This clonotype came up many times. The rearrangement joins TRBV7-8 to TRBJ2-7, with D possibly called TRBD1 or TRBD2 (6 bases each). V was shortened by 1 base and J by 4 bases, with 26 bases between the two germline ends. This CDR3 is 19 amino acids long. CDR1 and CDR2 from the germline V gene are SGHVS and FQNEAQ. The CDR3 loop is CASSLEGHRVGLAPYEQYF. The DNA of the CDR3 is TGTGCCAGCAGCTTAGAGGGGCACAGGGTAGGGCTAGCGCCTTACGAGCAGTACTTC. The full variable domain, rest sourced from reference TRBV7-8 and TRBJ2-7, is GAGVSQSPRYKVAKRGQDVALRCDPISGHVSLFWYQQALGQGPEFLTYFQNEAQLDKSGLPSDRFFAERPEGSVSTLKIQRTQQEDSAVYLCASSLEGHRVGLAPYEQYFGPGTRLTVT.

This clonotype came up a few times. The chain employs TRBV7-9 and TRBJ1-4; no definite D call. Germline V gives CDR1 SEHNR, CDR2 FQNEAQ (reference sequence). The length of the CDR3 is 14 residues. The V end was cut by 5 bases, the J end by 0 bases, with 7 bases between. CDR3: CASSPPATNEKLFF. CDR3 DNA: TGTGCCAGCAGCCCCCCAGCAACTAATGAAAAACTGTTTTTT. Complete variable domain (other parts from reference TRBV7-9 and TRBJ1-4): DTGVSQNPRHKITKRGQNVTFRCDPISEHNRLYWYRQTLGQGPEFLTYFQNEAQLEKSRLLSDRFSAERPKGSFSTLEIQRTEQGDSAMYLCASSPPATNEKLFFGSGTQLSVL.

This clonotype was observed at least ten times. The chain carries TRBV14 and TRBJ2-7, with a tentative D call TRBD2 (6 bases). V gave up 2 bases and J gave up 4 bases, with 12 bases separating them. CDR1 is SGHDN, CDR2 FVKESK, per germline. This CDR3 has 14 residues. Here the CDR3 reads CASSQYGSTYEQYF. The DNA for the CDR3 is TGTGCCAGCAGCCAATACGGGAGCACTTACGAGCAGTACTTC.

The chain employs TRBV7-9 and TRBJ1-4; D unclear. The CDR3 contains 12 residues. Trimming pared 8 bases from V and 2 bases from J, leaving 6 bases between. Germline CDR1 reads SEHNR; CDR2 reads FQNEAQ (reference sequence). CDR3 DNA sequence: TGTGCCAGCCGGGAGACTAATGAAAAACTGTTTTTT. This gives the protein CASRETNEKLFF.

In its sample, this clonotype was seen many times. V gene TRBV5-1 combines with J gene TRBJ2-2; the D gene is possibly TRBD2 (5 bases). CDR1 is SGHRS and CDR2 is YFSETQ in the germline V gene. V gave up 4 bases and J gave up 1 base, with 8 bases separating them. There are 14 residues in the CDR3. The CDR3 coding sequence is TGCGCCAGCAGCCGGGGTTTGAACACCGGGGAGCTGTTTTTT. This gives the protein CASSRGLNTGELFF.

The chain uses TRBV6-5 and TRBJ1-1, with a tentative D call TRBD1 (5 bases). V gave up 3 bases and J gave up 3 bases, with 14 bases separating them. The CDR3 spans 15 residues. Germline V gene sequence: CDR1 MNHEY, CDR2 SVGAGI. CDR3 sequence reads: CASSYGEGSDTEAFF. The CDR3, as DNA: TGTGCCAGCAGTTATGGGGAGGGGTCGGACACTGAAGCTTTCTTT.

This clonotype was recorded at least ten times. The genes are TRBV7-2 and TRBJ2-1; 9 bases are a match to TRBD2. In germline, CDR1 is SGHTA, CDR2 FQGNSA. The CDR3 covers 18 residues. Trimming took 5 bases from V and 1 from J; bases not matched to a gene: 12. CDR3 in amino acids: CASSQALWAGGSYNEQFF. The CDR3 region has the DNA TGTGCCAGCAGCCAGGCATTGTGGGCGGGAGGGTCCTACAATGAGCAGTTCTTC.

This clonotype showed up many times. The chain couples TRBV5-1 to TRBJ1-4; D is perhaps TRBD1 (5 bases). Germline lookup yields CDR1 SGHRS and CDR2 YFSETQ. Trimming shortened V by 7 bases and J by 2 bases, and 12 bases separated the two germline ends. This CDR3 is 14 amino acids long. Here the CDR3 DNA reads TGCGCCAGCCGCTCAGGGTCGACTAATGAAAAACTGTTTTTT. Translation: CASRSGSTNEKLFF.

The CDR3 bases are TGCAGTGCCGGGACAGGGGGCCCCGCCAGTGGCTACACCTTC. Protein product: CSAGTGGPASGYTF. The rearrangement joins TRBV20-1 to TRBJ1-2; 12 bases fit TRBD1. V gave up 6 bases and J gave up 7 bases; unmatched junction bases: 9. CDR3 length: 14 residues. Germline lookup yields CDR1 DFQATT and CDR2 SNEGSKA (reference sequence).

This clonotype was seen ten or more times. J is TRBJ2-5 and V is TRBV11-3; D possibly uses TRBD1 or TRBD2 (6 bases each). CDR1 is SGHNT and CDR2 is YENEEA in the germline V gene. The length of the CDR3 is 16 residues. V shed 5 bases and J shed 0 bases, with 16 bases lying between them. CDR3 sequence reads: CASSPRRDTYQETQYF. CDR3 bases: TGTGCCAGCAGCCCACGGCGGGACACGTACCAAGAGACCCAGTACTTC.

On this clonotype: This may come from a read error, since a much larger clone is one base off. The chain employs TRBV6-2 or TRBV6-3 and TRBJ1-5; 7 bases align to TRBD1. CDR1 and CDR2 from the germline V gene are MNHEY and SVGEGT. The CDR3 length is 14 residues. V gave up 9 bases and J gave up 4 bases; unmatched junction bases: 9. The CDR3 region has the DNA TGTGCCAGTGAAGGGACAGCGAGTAATCAGCCCCAGCATTTT. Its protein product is CASEGTASNQPQHF.

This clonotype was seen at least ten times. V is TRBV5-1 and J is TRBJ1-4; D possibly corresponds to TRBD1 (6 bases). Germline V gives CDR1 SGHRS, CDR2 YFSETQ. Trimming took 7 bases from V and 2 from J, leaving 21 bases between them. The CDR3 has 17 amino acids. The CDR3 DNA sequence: TGCGCCAGCGGACAGAGGCCCGGGGGATCGACTAATGAAAAACTGTTTTTT. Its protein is CASGQRPGGSTNEKLFF.

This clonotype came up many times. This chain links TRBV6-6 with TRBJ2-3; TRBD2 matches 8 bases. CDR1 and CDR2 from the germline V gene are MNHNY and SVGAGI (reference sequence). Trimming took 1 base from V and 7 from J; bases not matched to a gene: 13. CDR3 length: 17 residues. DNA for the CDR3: TGTGCCAGCAGTTACTTAGACCGTGGTAGCGGGAAACATACGCAGTATTTT. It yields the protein CASSYLDRGSGKHTQYF.

CDR3 protein: CASSPLTGDYSPLHF. CDR3 in DNA: TGTGCCAGCAGCCCTCTGACAGGAGATTATTCACCCCTCCACTTT. The chain uses TRBV5-6 and TRBJ1-6; D is possibly TRBD1 (6 bases). V lost 4 bases and J 8 bases, leaving 16 bases between the germline ends. The CDR3 consists of 15 residues. Germline-derived CDR1 and CDR2 are SGHDT and YYEEEE.

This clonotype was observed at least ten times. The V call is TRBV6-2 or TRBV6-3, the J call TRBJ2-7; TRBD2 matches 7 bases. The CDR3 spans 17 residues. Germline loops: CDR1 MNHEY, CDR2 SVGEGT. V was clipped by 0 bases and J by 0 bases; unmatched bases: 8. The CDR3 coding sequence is TGTGCCAGCAGTTACTCACCGAGGGAGGGGTTCTCCTACGAGCAGTACTTC. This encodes CASSYSPREGFSYEQYF.

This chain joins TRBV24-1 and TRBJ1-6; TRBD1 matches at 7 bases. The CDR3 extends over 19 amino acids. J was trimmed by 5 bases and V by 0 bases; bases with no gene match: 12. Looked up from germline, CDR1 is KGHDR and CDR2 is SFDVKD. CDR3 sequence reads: CATSDLYHLGTANNSPLHF. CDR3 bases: TGTGCCACCAGTGATTTGTACCACCTCGGGACAGCCAATAATTCACCCCTCCACTTT.

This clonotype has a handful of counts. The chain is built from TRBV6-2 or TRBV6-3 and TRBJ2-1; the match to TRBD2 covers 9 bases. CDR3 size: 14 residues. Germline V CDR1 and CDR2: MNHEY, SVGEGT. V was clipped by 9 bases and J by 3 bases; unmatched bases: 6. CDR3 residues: CASSGRRDYNEQFF. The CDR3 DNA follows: TGTGCCAGTAGCGGGAGAAGAGACTACAATGAGCAGTTCTTC.

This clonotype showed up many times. CDR3 DNA sequence: TGTGCCAGCAGCCAAGACCCCAGGACAGGGACGGGCTACGAGCAGTACTTC. It yields the protein CASSQDPRTGTGYEQYF. This sequence joins TRBV3-1 and TRBJ2-7, with 8 bases matching TRBD1. Germline CDR1 and CDR2: LGHDT and YNNKEL (reference sequence). This CDR3 is built from 17 residues. Trimming at V came to 0 bases and at J to 3 bases, leaving 10 bases not matched to a gene.

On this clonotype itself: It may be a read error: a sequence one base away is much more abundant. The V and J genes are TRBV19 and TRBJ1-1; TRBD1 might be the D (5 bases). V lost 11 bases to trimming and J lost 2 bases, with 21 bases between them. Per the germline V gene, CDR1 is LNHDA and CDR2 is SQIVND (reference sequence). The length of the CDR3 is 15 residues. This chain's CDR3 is CASRGVVAHNTEAFF. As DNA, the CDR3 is TGTGCCTCTCGGGGCGTAGTCGCCCATAACACTGAAGCTTTCTTT. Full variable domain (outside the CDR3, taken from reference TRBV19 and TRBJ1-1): DGGITQSPKYLFRKEGQNVTLSCEQNLNHDAMYWYRQDPGQGLRLIYYSQIVNDFQKGDIAEGYSVSREKKESFPLTVTSAQKNPTAFYLCASRGVVAHNTEAFFGQGTRLTVV.